The table lists the clone carrying this T cell receptor (beta chain) with many counts. Amplification targeted TCR beta CDR3 regions from RNA transcripts. The primer set for the first-round RT-PCR of the TCR CDR3 was HTBI. MiXCR, applied by TCRdb to the multiplex PCR reads, yields one record per CDR3 protein. The repertoire holds 350,000 to 400,000 distinct CDR3 sequences, 19% seen once, with around 4% in the top ten. This sample was included in a study of T cells in Graves' hyperthyroidism and ophthalmopathy. The CDR3 loop spans 14 amino acids. Germline trimming cut 7 bases from V and 0 bases from J; bases unmatched to any gene: 5. Per germline, CDR1 SGHVS and CDR2 FQNEAQ.

The sequence came from a young woman with Graves' hyperthyroidism. The sequenced sample consisted of blood. The rearrangement joins TRBV7-8 to TRBJ1-1, with 7 bases fitting TRBD1. The CDR3: CASNQQGLNTEAFF. In DNA, the CDR3 is TGTGCCAGCAACCAACAGGGGCTGAACACTGAAGCTTTCTTT.